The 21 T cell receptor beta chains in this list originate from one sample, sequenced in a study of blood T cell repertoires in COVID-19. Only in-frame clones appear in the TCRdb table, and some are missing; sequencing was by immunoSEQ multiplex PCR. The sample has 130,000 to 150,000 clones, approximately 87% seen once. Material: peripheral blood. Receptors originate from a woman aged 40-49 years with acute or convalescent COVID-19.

DNA of the CDR3: TGCGCCAGCAGCTTGGAAGGACAGCTTTACAATGAGCAGTTCTTC. This codes for CASSLEGQLYNEQFF. The genes are TRBV5-1 and TRBJ2-1; possibly TRBD1 for D (6 bases). The V end was cut by 0 bases, the J end by 4 bases, with 11 bases between. Per germline, CDR1 SGHRS and CDR2 YFSETQ. The CDR3 sequence is 15 residues long.

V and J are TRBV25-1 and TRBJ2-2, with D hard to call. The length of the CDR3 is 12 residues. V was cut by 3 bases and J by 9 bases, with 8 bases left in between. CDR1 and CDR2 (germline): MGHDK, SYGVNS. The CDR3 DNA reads TGTGCCAGCAGTGACAGGTTCCGGGAGCTGTTTTTT. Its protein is CASSDRFRELFF. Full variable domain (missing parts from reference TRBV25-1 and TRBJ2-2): EADIYQTPRYLVIGTGKKITLECSQTMGHDKMYWYQQDPGMELHLIHYSYGVNSTEKGDLSSESTVSRIRTEHFPLTLESARPSHTSQYLCASSDRFRELFFGEGSRLTVL.

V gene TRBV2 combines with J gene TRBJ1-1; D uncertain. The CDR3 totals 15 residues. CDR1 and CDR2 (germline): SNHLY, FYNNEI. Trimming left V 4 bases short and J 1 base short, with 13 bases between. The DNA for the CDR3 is TGTGCCAGCAGTGCCCTAATATACCCGAACACTGAAGCTTTCTTT. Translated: CASSALIYPNTEAFF.

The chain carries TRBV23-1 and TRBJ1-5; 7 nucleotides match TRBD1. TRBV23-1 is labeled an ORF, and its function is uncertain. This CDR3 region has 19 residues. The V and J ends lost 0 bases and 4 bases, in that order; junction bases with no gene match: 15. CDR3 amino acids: CASSQSSGRNRGENQPQHF. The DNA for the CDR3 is TGCGCCAGCAGTCAATCATCGGGTAGGAACAGGGGAGAGAATCAGCCCCAGCATTTT.

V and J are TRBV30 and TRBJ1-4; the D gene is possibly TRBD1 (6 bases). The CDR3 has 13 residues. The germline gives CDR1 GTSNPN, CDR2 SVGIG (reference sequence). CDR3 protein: CAHNSDSVEKLFF. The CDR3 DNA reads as TGTGCGCACAATTCGGACAGTGTGGAAAAACTGTTTTTT.

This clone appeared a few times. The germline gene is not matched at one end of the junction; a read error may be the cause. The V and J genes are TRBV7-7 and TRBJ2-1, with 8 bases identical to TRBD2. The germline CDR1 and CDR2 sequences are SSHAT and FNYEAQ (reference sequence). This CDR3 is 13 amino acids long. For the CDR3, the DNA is TGTGCTAGCAGCTTATCACTAGCGGATGAGCAGTTCTTC. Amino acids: CASSLSLADEQFF.

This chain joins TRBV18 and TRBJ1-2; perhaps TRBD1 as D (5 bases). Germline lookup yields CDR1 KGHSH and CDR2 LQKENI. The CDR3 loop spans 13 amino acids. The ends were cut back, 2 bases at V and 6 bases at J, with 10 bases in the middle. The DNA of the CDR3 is TGTGCCAGCTCACCATCACAGGCGGATGGCTACACCTTC. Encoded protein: CASSPSQADGYTF.

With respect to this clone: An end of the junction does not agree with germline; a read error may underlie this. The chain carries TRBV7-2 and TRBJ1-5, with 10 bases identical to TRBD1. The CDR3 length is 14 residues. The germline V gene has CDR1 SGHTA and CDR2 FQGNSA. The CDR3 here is CASRRTGGDQPQHF. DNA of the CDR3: TGTGCCAGCAGAAGGACAGGGGGGGATCAGCCCCAACATTTT.

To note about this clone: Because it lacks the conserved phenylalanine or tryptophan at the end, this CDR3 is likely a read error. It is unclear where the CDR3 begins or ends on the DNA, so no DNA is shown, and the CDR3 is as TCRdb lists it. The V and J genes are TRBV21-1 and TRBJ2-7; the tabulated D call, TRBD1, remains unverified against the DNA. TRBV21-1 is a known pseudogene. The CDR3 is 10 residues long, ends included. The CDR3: CASSSKDSHH.

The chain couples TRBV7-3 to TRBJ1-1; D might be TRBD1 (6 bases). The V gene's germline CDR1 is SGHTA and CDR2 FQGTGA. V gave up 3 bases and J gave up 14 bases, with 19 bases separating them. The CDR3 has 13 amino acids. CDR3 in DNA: TGTGCCAGCAGCTTTAGCGTTCGGGACACGAAGTTCTTT. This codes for CASSFSVRDTKFF.

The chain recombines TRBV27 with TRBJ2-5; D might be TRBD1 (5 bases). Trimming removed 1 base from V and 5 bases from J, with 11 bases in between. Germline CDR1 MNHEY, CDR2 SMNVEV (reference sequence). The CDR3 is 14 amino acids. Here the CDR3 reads CASSLWVTGETQYF. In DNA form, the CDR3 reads TGTGCCAGCAGTTTATGGGTCACAGGCGAGACCCAGTACTTC.

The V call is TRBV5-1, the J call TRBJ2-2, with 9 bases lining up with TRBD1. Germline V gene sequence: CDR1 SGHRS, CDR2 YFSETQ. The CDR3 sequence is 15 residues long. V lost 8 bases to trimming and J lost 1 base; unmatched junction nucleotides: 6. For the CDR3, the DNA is TGCGCCAGTCGGACAGGGGTCGGGAACACCGGGGAGCTGTTTTTT. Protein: CASRTGVGNTGELFF.

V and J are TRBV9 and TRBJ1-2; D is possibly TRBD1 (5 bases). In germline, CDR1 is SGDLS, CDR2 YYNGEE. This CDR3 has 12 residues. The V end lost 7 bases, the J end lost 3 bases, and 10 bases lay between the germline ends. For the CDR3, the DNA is TGTGCCAGCGGGGAACAGGACTATGGCTACACCTTC. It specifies CASGEQDYGYTF.

The CDR3, as DNA: TGTGCCAGTTCAACGGAGATCTATGGCTACACCTTC. This encodes CASSTEIYGYTF. The chain recombines TRBV6-5 with TRBJ1-2; D is undetermined. V shed 9 bases and J shed 4 bases, with 12 bases lying between them. Germline values: CDR1 MNHEY, CDR2 SVGAGI. The CDR3 spans 12 residues.

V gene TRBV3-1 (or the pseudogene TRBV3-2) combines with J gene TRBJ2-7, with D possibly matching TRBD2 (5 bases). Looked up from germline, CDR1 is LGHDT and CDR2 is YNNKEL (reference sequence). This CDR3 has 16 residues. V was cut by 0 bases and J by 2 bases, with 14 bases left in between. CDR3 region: CASSQDSGETTYEQYF. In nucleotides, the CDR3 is TGTGCCAGCAGCCAAGACTCCGGCGAGACTACCTACGAGCAGTACTTC.

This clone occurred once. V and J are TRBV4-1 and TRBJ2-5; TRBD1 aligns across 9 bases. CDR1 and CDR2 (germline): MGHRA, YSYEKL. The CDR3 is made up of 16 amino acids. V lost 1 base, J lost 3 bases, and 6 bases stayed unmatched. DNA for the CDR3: TGCGCCAGCAGCCAAGGATACAGGGGGCTCAAAGAGACCCAGTACTTC. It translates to CASSQGYRGLKETQYF.

CDR3 coding DNA: TGCAGCGTCAAGAACACTGAAGCTTTCTTT. Protein product: CSVKNTEAFF. J is TRBJ1-1 and V is TRBV29-1; D is unresolved. V lost 6 bases and J 1 base, leaving 3 bases between the germline ends. The CDR3 runs to 10 residues. CDR1 is SQVTM and CDR2 is ANQGSEA in the germline V gene.

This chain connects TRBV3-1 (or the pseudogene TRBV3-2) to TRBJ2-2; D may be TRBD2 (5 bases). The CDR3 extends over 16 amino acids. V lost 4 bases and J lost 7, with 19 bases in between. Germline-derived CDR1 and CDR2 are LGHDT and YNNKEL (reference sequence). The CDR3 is CASSPRTRQVNGELFF. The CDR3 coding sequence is TGTGCCAGCAGCCCTCGGACTCGACAAGTGAACGGGGAGCTGTTTTTT.

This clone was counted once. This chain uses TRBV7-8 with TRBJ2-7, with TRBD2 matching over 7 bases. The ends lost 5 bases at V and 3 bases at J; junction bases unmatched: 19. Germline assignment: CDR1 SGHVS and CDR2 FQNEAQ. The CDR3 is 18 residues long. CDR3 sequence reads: CASSPRRTSLGRSYEQYF. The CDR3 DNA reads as TGTGCCAGCAGCCCACGACGGACTAGTCTTGGGCGAAGCTACGAGCAGTACTTC.

The CDR3: CAISETSGVYNEQFF. CDR3 coding DNA: TGTGCCATCAGTGAGACTAGCGGGGTATACAATGAGCAGTTCTTC. V and J are TRBV10-3 and TRBJ2-1, with 10 bases aligning to TRBD2. The CDR3 has 15 amino acids. CDR1 is ENHRY, CDR2 SYGVKD, per germline. Trimming took 2 bases from V and 4 from J; bases not matched to a gene: 2.

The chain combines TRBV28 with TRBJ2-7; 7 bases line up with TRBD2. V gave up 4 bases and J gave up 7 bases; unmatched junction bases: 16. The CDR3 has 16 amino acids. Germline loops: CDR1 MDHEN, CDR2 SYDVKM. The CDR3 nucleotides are TGTGCCAGCAGTTCCTTTTTGGCATTAACGGGGGGTGAGCAGTACTTC. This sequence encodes CASSSFLALTGGEQYF.